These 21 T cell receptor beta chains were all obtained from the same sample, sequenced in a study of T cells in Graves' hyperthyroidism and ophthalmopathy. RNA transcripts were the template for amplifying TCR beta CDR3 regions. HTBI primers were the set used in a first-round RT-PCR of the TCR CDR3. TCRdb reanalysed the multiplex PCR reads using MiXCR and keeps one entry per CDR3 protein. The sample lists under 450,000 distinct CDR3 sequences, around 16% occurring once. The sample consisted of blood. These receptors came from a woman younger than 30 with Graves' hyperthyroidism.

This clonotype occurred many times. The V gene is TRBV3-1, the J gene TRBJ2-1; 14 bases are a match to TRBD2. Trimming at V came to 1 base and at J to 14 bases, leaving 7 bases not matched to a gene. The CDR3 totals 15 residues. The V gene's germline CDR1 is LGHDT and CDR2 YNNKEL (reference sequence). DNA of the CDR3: TGTGCCAGCAGCCAAGGACTAGCGGGAGGGCCGGCCGAGTTCTTC. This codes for CASSQGLAGGPAEFF.

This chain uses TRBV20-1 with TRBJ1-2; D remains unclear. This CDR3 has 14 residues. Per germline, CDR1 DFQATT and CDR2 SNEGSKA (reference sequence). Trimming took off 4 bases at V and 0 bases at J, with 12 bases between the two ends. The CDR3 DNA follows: TGCAGTGCTATTAACGGTCAAGCTAACTATGGCTACACCTTC. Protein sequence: CSAINGQANYGYTF.

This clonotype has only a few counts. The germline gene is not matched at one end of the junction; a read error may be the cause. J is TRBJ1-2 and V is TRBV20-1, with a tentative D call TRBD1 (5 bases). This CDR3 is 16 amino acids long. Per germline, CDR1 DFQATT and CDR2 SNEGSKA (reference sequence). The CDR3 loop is CSVRDPLQGWSYGYTF. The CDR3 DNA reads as TGCAGTGTTAGAGATCCGCTCCAGGGCTGGAGCTATGGCTACACCTTC.

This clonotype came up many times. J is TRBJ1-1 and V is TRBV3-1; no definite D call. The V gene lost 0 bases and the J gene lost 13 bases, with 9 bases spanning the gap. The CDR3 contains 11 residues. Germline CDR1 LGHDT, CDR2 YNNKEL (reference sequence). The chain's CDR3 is CASSQEGAGFF. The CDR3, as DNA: TGTGCCAGCAGCCAAGAAGGTGCGGGTTTCTTT. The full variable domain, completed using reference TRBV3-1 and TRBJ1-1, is DTAVSQTPKYLVTQMGNDKSIKCEQNLGHDTMYWYKQDSKKFLKIMFSYNNKELIINETVPNRFSPKSPDKAHLNLHINSLELGDSAVYFCASSQEGAGFFGQGTRLTVV.

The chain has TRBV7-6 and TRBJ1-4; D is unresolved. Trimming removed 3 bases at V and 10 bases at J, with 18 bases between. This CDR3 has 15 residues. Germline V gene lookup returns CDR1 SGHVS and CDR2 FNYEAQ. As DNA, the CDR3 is TGTGCCAGCAGCTTCGACGGCCGGCGGGAGGTAAAACTGTTTTTT. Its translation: CASSFDGRREVKLFF.

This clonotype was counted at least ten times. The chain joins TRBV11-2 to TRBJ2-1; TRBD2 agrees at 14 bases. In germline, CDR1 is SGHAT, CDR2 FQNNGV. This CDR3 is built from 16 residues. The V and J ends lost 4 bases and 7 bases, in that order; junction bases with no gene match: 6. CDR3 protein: CASSSLTSGRGNEQFF. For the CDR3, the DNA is TGTGCCAGCAGCTCCCTGACTAGCGGGAGGGGGAATGAGCAGTTCTTC.

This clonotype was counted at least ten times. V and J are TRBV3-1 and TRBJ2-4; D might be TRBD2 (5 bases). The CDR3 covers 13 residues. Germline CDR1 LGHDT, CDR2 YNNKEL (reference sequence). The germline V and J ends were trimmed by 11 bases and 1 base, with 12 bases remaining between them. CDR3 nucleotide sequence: TGTGCCCCGCGGCGGGTGGCCAAAAACATTCAGTACTTC. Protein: CAPRRVAKNIQYF.

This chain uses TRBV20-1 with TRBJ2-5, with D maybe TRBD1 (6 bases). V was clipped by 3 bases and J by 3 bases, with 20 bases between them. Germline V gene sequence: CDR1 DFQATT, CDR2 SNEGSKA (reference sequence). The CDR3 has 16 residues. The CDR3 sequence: CSASTQGSLREETQYF. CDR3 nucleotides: TGCAGTGCTAGTACTCAGGGGTCTTTGCGTGAAGAGACCCAGTACTTC.

The CDR3 bases are TGCAGTGCTCCCAAGAGGCTAGCGGGGTGGACAGATACGCAGTATTTT. Translated, it gives CSAPKRLAGWTDTQYF. The chain links TRBV20-1 to TRBJ2-3; the match to TRBD2 covers 9 bases. In germline, CDR1 is DFQATT, CDR2 SNEGSKA (reference sequence). The CDR3 is 16 residues long. Trimming at V came to 5 bases and at J to 3 bases, leaving 12 bases not matched to a gene.

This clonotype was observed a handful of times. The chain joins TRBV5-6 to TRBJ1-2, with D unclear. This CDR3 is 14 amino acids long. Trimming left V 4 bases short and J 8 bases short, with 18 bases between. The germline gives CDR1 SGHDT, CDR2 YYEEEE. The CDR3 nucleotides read TGTGCCAGCAGCGGCCGAGACATCGTTTGGGGCTACACCTTC. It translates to CASSGRDIVWGYTF. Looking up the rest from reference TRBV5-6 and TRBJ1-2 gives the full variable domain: DAGVTQSPTHLIKTRGQQVTLRCSPKSGHDTVSWYQQALGQGPQFIFQYYEEEERQRGNFPDRFSGHQFPNYSSELNVNALLLGDSALYLCASSGRDIVWGYTFGSGTRLTVV.

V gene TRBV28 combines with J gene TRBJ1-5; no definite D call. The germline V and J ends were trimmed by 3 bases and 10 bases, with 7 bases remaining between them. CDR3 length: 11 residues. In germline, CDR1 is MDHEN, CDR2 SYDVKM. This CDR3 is CASSFFGPQHF. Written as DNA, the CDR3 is TGTGCCAGCAGTTTCTTTGGACCCCAGCATTTT.

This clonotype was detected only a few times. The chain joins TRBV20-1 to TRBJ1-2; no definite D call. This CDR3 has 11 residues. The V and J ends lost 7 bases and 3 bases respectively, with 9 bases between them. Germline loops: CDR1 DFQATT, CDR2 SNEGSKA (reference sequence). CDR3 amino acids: CSGREDYGYTF. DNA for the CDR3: TGCAGTGGGAGAGAAGACTATGGCTACACCTTC.

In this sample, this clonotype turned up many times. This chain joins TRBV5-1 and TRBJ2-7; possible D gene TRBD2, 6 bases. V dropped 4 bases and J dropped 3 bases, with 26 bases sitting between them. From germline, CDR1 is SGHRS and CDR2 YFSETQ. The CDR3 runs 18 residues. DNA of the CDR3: TGCGCCAGCAGCCCACAGAACACCAGGAGGGGCCGGGACTACGAGCAGTACTTC. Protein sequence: CASSPQNTRRGRDYEQYF.

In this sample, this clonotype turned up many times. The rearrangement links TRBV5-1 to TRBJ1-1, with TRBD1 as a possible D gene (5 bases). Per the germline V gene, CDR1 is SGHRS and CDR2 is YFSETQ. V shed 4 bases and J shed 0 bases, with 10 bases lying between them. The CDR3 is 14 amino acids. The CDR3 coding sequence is TGCGCCAGCAGCAAGGGACGATTGAACACTGAAGCTTTCTTT. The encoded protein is CASSKGRLNTEAFF.

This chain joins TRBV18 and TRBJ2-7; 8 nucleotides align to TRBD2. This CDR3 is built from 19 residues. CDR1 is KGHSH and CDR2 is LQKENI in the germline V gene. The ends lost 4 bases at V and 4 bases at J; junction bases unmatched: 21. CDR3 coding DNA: TGTGCCAGCTCACGCGCTAGCGCGGGGGGAGCCCCCTCTAAATACGAGCAGTACTTC. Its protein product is CASSRASAGGAPSKYEQYF.

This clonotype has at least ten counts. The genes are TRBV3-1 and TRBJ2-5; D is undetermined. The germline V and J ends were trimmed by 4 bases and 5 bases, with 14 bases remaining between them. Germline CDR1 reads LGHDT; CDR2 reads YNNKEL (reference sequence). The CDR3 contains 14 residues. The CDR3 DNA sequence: TGTGCCAGCAGCCGACAAGAGGTTTGGGAGACCCAGTACTTC. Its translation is CASSRQEVWETQYF.

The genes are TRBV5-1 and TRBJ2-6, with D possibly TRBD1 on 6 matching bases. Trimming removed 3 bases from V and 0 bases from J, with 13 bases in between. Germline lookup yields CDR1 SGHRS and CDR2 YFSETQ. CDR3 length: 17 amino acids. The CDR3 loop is CASSSLQGSSGANVLTF. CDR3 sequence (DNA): TGCGCCAGCAGCTCGTTACAGGGTAGCTCTGGGGCCAACGTCCTGACTTTC.

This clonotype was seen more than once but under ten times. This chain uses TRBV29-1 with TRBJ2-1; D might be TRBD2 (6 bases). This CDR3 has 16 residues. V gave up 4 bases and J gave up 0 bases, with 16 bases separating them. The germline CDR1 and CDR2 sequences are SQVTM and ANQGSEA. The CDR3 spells CSVVGLAQSSYNEQFF. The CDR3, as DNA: TGCAGCGTTGTAGGGCTAGCGCAGAGCTCCTACAATGAGCAGTTCTTC.

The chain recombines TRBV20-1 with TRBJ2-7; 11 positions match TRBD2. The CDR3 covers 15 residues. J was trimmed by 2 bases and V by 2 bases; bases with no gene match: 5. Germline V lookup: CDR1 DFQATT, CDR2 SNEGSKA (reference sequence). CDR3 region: CSARLAGGSAYEQYF. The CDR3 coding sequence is TGCAGTGCTAGACTAGCGGGAGGCTCCGCCTACGAGCAGTACTTC.

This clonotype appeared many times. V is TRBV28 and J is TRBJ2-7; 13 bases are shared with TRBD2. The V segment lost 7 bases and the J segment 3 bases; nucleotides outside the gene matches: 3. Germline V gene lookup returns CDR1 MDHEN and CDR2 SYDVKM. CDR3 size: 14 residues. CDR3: CASTRLAGGYEQYF. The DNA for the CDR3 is TGTGCCAGCACCAGACTAGCGGGGGGCTACGAGCAGTACTTC.

The CDR3 loop is CATRENGGTDTQYF. The CDR3 DNA reads as TGTGCCACCCGGGAGAACGGGGGCACAGATACGCAGTATTTT. The chain couples TRBV11-2 to TRBJ2-3; TRBD2 might be the D (6 bases). This CDR3 comprises 14 residues. Germline V gene lookup returns CDR1 SGHAT and CDR2 FQNNGV. The V and J ends lost 10 bases and 1 base respectively, with 15 bases between them.